Sequencing of this T cell receptor beta chain was carried out in a study of technical replicates of blood from several donors. Profiled with immunoSEQ multiplex PCR; TCRdb holds only in-frame clones, not every one. Of approximately 73,000 clones listed, more than 85% are singletons. This CDR3 comprises 15 residues. J lost 4 bases, V lost 0 bases, and 0 bases had no gene match. Germline V lookup: CDR1 SGHRS, CDR2 YFSETQ. This chain uses TRBV5-1 with TRBJ2-3; TRBD2 aligns across 12 bases. Sequencing input: T cells isolated from PBMCs. The receptor was isolated from a human donor in good health. Here the CDR3 DNA reads TGCGCCAGCAGCTTGGGACTAGCGGGAGCAGATACGCAGTATTTT. This codes for CASSLGLAGADTQYF.